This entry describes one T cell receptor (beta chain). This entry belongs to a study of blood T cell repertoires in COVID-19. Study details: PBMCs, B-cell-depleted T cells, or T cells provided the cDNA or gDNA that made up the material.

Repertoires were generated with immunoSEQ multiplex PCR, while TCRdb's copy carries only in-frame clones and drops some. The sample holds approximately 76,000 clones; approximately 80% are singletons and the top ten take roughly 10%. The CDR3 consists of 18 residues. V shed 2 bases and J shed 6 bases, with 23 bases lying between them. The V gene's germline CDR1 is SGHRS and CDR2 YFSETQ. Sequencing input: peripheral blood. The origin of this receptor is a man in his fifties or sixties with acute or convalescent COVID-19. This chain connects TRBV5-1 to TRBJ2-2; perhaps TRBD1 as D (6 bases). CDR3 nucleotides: TGCGCCAGCAGCTTTTGGGAATTTGGTCAGGGGATAGCCGGGGAGCTGTTTTTT. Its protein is CASSFWEFGQGIAGELFF.